This TCR beta chain is drawn from a study of T cells after yellow fever vaccination. V lost 6 bases and J 6 bases, leaving 12 bases between the germline ends. The CDR3 is 13 amino acids. Germline V gene data show CDR1 as LNHDA and CDR2 as SQIVND (reference sequence). MiXCR was run by TCRdb on the 5' RACE reads, yielding one entry per CDR3 protein. Among some 500,000 distinct CDR3 sequences listed, roughly 13% were seen once. The TCR sequence derives from a man younger than 40 who received the YFV17D yellow fever vaccine. This material consisted of PBMCs, taken on the day of the yellow fever booster vaccination. The rearrangement uses TRBV19 and TRBJ2-4; D is unresolved. Here the CDR3 DNA reads TGTGCCAGTAGAAGGCAGGAACGAAACATTCAGTACTTC. This gives the protein CASRRQERNIQYF.